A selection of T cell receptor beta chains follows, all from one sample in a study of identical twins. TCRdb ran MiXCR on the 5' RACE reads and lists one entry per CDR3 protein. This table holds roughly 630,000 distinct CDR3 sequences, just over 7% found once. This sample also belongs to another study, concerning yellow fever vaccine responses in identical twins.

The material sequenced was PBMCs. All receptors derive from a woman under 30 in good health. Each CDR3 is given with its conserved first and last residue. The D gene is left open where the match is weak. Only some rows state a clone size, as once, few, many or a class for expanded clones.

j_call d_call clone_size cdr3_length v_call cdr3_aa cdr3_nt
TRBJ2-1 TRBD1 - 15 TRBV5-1 CASTPRQGAMDEQFF TGCGCCAGCACCCCAAGACAGGGGGCAATGGATGAGCAGTTCTTC
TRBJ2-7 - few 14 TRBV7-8 CASSLRSGSYEQYF TGTGCCAGCAGCTTACGTAGCGGCTCCTACGAGCAGTACTTC
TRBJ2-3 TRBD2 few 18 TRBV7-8 CASSSSTSGRAYTDTQYF TGTGCCAGCAGCTCCTCGACTAGCGGGAGGGCCTACACAGATACGCAGTATTTT
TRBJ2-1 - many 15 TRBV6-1 CASSGERVGYNEQFF TGTGCCAGCAGTGGTGAGCGGGTAGGTTACAATGAGCAGTTCTTC
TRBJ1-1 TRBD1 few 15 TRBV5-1 CASSLGQGARTEAFF TGCGCCAGCAGCTTAGGACAGGGGGCGCGCACTGAAGCTTTCTTT
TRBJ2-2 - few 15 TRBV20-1 CSALQAGINTGELFF TGCAGTGCCCTCCAGGCAGGGATTAACACCGGGGAGCTGTTTTTT
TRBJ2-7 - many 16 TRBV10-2 CASSEQTSPLGYEQYF TGCGCCAGCAGTGAGCAGACTTCCCCGCTCGGGTACGAGCAGTACTTC
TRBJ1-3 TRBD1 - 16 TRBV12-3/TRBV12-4 CASSQGQGAVGNTIYF TGTGCCAGCAGCCAGGGACAGGGGGCCGTTGGAAACACCATATATTTT
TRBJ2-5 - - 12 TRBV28 CASSSPWETQYF TGTGCCAGCAGCTCGCCATGGGAGACCCAGTACTTC
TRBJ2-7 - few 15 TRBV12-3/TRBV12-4 CASSRTGSLSYEQYF TGTGCCAGCAGTCGAACAGGGTCCTTGTCCTACGAGCAGTACTTC
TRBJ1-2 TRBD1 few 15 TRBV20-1 CSASPYQGQGYGYTF TGCAGTGCTAGTCCATACCAGGGACAGGGGTATGGCTACACCTTC
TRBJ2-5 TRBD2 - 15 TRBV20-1 CSAHPTSGPQETQYF TGCAGTGCCCACCCCACTAGCGGGCCGCAAGAGACCCAGTACTTC
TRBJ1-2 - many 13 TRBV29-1 CSVESRGNYGYTF TGCAGCGTTGAAAGCCGGGGGAACTATGGCTACACCTTC
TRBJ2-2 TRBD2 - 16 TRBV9 CASSAPSGANTGELFF TGTGCCAGCAGCGCCCCTAGCGGGGCGAACACCGGGGAGCTGTTTTTT